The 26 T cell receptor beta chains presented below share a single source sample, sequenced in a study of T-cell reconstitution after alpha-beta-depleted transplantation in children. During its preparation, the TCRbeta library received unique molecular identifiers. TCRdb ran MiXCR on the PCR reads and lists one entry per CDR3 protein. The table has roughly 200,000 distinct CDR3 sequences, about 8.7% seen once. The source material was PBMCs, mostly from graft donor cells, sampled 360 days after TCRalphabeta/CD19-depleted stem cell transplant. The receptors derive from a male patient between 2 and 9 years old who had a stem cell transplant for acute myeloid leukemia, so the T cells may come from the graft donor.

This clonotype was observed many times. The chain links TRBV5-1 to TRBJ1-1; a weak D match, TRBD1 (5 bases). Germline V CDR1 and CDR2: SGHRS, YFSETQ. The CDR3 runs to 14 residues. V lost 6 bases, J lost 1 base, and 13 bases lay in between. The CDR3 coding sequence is TGCGCCAGCACATTGACAGCCGCGAACACTGAAGCTTTCTTT. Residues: CASTLTAANTEAFF.

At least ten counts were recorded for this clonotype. In DNA form, the CDR3 reads TGTGCCAGCACCCACGGGGGACAGGGAAATGAAAAACTGTTTTTT. Amino acids: CASTHGGQGNEKLFF. This chain connects TRBV5-5 to TRBJ1-4; 9 nucleotides agree with TRBD1. With 6 bases clipped from V and 5 bases from J, the junction kept 8 bases outside the gene matches. This CDR3 is built from 15 residues. Germline values: CDR1 SGHKS, CDR2 YYEKEE (reference sequence). Full variable domain (rest looked up from reference TRBV5-5 and TRBJ1-4): DAGVTQSPTHLIKTRGQQVTLRCSPISGHKSVSWYQQVLGQGPQFIFQYYEKEERGRGNFPDRFSARQFPNYSSELNVNALLLGDSALYLCASTHGGQGNEKLFFGSGTQLSVL.

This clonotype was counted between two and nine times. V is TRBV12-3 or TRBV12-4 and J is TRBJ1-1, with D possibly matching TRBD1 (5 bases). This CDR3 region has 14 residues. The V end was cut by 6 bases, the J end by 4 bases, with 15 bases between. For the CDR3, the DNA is TGTGCCAGCAGCCCCGTTCAGGGATTCACTGAAGCTTTCTTT. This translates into CASSPVQGFTEAFF.

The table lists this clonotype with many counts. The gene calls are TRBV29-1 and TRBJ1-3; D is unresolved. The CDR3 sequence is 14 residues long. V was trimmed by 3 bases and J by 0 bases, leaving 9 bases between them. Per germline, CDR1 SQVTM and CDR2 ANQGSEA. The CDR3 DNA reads TGCAGCGTTGATGGCGGCGACTCTGGAAACACCATATATTTT. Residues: CSVDGGDSGNTIYF.

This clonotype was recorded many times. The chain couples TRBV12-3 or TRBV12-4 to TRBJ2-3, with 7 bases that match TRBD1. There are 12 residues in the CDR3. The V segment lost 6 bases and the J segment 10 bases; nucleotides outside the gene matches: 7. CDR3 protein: CASRDDRVPQYF. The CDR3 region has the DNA TGTGCCAGCAGGGACGACAGGGTTCCGCAGTATTTT.

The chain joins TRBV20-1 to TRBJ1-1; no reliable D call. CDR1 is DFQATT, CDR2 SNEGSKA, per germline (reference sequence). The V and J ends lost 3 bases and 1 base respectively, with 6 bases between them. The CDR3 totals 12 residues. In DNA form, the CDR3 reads TGCAGTGCTAGTAAATGGAACACTGAAGCTTTCTTT. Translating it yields CSASKWNTEAFF.

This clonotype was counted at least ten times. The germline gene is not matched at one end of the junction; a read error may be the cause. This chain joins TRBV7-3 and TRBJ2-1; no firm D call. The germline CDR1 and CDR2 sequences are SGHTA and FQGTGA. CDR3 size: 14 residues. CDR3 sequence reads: CASSPSSQSNQQFF. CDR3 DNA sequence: TGTGCCAGCAGCCCGTCCTCTCAGTCCAATCAGCAGTTCTTC. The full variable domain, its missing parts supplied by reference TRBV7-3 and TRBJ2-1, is GAGVSQTPSNKVTEKGKYVELRCDPISGHTALYWYRQSLGQGPEFLIYFQGTGAADDSGLPNDRFFAVRPEGSVSTLKIQRTERGDSAVYLCASSPSSQSNQQFFGPGTRLTVL.

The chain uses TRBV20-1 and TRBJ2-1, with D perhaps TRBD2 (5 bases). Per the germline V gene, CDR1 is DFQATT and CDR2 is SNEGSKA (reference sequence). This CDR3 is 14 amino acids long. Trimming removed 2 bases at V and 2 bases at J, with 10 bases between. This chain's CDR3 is CSARLRVAYNEQFF. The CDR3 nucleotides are TGCAGTGCTAGATTGCGGGTAGCCTACAATGAGCAGTTCTTC.

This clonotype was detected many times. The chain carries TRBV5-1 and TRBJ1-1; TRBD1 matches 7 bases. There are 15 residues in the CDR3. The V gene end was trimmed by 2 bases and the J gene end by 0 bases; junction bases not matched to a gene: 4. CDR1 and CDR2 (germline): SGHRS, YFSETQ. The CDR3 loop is CASSLEQGLNTEAFF. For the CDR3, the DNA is TGCGCCAGCAGCTTAGAACAGGGGCTGAACACTGAAGCTTTCTTT. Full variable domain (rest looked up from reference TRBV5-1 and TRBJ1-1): KAGVTQTPRYLIKTRGQQVTLSCSPISGHRSVSWYQQTPGQGLQFLFEYFSETQRNKGNFPGRFSGRQFSNSRSEMNVSTLELGDSALYLCASSLEQGLNTEAFFGQGTRLTVV.

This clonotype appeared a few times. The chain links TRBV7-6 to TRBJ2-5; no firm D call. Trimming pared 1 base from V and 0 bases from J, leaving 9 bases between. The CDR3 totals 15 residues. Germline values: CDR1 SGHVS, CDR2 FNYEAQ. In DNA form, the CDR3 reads TGTGCCAGCAGCTTAGTACGGCAGTACCAAGAGACCCAGTACTTC. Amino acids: CASSLVRQYQETQYF.

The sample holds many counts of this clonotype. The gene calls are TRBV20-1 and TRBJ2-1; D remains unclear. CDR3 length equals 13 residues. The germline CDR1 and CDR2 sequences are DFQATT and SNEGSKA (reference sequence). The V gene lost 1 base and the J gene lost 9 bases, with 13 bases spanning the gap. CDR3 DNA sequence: TGCAGTGCTAGAGGCAGTCTACGGCCTGAGCAGTTCTTC. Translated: CSARGSLRPEQFF.

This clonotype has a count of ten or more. The CDR3 DNA follows: TGTGCCATCAGTGGGTCCGACAGGGAAAATTCACCCCTCCACTTT. This translates into CAISGSDRENSPLHF. This chain joins TRBV10-3 and TRBJ1-6; 7 positions match TRBD1. The V and J ends lost 4 bases and 7 bases, in that order; junction bases with no gene match: 7. Germline CDR1 and CDR2: ENHRY and SYGVKD. This CDR3 contains 15 residues.

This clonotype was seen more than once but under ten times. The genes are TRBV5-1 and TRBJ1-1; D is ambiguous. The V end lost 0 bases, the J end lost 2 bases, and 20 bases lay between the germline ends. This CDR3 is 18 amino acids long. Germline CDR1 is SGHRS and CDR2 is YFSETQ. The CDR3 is CASSLASWEAGLNTEAFF. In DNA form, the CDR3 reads TGCGCCAGCAGCTTGGCTTCGTGGGAGGCAGGTTTAAACACTGAAGCTTTCTTT.

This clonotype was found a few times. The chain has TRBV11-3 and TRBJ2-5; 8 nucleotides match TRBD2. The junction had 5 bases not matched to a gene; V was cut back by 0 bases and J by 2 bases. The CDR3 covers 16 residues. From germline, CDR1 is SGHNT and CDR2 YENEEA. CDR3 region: CASSLEFASGQETQYF. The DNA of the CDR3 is TGTGCCAGCAGCTTAGAGTTTGCTAGCGGGCAAGAGACCCAGTACTTC.

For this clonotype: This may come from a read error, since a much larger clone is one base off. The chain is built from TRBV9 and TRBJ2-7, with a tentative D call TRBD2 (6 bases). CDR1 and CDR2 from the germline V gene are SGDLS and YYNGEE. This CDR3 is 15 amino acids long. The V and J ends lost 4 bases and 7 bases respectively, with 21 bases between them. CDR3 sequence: CASSPRTIGSYEQYF. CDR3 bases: TGTGCCAGCAGCCCCCGGACTATCGGGAGTTATGAGCAGTACTTC. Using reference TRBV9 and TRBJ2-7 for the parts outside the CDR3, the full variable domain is DSGVTQTPKHLITATGQRVTLRCSPRSGDLSVYWYQQSLDQGLQFLIQYYNGEERAKGNILERFSAQQFPDLHSELNLSSLELGDSALYFCASSPRTIGSYEQYFGPGTRLTVT.

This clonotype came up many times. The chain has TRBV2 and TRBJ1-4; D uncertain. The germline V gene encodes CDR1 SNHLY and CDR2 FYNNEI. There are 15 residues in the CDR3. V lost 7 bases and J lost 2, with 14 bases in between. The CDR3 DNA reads TGTGCCAGCACCCCACCGGGTGGGACTAATGAAAAACTGTTTTTT. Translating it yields CASTPPGGTNEKLFF.

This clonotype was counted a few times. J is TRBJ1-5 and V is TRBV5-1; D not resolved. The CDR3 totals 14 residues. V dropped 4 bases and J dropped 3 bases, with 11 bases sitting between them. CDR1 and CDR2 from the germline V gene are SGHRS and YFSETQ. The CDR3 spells CASSQDSNNQPQHF. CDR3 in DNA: TGCGCCAGCAGCCAGGACTCGAACAATCAGCCCCAGCATTTT.

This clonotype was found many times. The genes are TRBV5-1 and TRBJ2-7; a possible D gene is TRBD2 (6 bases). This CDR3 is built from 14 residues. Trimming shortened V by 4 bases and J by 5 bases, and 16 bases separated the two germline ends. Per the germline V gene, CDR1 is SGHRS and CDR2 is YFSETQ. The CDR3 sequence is CASSGGTIRNEQYF. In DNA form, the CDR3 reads TGCGCCAGCAGCGGCGGGACGATTCGGAACGAGCAGTACTTC.

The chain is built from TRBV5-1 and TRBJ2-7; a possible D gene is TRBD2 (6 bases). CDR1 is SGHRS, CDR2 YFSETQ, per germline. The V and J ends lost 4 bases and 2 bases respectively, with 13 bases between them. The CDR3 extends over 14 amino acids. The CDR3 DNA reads TGCGCCAGCAGCAGGCGGGACGGAACCTACGAGCAGTACTTC. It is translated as CASSRRDGTYEQYF.

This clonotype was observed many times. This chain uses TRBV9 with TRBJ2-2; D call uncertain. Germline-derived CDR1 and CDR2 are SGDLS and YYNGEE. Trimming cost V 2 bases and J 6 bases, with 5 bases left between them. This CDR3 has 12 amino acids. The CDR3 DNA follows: TGTGCCAGCAGCGTTGTCTCCGGGGAGCTGTTTTTT. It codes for CASSVVSGELFF.

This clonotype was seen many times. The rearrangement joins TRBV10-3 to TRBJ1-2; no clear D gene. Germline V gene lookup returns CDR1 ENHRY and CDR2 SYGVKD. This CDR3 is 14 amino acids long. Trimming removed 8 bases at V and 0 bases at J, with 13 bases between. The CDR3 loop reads CAISGQPSNYGYTF. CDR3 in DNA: TGTGCCATCTCTGGGCAGCCGTCTAACTATGGCTACACCTTC.

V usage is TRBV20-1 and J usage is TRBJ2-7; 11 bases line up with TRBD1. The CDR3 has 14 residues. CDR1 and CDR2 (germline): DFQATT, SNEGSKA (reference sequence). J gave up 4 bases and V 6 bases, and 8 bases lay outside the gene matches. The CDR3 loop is CSAPWTGGVYEQYF. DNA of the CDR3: TGCAGTGCGCCTTGGACAGGGGGCGTTTACGAGCAGTACTTC.

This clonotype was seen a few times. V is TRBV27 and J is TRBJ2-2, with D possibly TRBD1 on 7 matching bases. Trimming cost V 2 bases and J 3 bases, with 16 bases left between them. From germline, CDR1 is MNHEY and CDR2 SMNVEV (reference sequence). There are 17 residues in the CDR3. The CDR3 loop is CASSLRGRGADTGELFF. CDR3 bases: TGTGCCAGCAGTTTAAGGGGCAGGGGGGCGGACACCGGGGAGCTGTTTTTT.

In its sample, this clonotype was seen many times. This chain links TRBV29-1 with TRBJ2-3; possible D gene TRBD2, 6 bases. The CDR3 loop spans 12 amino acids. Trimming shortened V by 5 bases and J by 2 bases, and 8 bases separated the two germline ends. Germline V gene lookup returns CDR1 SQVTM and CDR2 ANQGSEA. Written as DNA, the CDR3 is TGCAGCGTTAGGACTATCACAGATACGCAGTATTTT. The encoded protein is CSVRTITDTQYF.

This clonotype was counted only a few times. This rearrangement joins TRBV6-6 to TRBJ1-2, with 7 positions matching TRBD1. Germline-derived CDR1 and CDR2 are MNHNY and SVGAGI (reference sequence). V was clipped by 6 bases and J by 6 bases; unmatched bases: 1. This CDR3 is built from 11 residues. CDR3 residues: CASRQGDGYTF. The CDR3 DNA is TGTGCCAGCAGGCAGGGGGATGGCTACACCTTC.

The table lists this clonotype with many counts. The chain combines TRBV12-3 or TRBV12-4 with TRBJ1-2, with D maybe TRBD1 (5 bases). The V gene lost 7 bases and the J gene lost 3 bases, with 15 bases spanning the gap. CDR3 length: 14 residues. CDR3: CASTKTGGDYGYTF. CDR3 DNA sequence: TGTGCCAGCACGAAAACAGGAGGGGACTATGGCTACACCTTC.